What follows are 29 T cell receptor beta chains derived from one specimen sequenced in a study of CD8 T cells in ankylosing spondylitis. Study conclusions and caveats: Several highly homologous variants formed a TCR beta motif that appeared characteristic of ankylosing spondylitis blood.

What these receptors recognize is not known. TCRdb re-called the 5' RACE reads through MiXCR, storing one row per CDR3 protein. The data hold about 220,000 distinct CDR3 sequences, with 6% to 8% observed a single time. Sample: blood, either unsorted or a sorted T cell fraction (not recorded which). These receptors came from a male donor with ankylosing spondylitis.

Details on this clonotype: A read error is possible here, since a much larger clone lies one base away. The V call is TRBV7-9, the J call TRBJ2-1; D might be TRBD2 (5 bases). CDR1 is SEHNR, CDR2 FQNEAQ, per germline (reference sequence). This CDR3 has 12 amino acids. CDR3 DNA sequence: TGTGCCAGCAGCCCAGACTACAATGGGCAGTTCTTC. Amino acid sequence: CASSPDYNGQFF. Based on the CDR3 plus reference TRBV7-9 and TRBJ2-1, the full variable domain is DTGVSQNPRHKITKRGQNVTFRCDPISEHNRLYWYRQTLGQGPEFLTYFQNEAQLEKSRLLSDRFSAERPKGSFSTLEIQRTEQGDSAMYLCASSPDYNGQFFGPGTRLTVL.

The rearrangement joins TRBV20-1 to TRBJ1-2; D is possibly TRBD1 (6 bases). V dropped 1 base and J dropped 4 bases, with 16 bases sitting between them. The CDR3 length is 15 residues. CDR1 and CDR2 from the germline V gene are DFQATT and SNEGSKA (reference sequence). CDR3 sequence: CSARVQGIFPYGYTF. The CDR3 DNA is TGCAGTGCTAGAGTACAGGGAATATTCCCCTATGGCTACACCTTC.

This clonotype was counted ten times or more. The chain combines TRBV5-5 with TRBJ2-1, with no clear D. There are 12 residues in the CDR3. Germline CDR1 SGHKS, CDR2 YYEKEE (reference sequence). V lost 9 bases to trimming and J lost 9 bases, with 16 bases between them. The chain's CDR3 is CATNRMAFEQFF. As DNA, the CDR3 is TGTGCCACCAACCGAATGGCTTTTGAGCAGTTCTTC.

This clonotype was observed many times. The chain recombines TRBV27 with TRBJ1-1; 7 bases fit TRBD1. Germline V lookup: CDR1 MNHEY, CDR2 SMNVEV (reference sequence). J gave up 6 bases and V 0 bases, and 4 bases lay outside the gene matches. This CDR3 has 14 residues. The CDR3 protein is CASSLSQGGAEAFF. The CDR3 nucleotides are TGTGCCAGCAGTTTATCTCAGGGGGGGGCTGAAGCTTTCTTT.

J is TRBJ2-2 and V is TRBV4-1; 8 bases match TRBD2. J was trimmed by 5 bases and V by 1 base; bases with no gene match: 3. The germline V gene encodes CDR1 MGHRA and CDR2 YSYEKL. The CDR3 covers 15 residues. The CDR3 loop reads CASSQGLALTGELFF. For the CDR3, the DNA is TGCGCCAGCAGCCAAGGACTAGCGTTAACCGGGGAGCTGTTTTTT.

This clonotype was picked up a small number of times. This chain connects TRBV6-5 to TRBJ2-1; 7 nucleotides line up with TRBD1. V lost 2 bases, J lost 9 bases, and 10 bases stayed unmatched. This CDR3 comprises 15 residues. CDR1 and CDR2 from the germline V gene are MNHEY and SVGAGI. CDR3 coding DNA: TGTGCCAGCAGTTACCCGGGCCGGGACAGAGGTGAGCAGTTCTTC. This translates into CASSYPGRDRGEQFF.

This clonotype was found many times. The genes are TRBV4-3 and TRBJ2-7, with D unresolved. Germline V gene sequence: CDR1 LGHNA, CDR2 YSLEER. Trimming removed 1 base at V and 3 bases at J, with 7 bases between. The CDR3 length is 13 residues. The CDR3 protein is CASSQGTNYEQYF. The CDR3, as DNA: TGCGCCAGCAGCCAAGGTACAAACTACGAGCAGTACTTC.

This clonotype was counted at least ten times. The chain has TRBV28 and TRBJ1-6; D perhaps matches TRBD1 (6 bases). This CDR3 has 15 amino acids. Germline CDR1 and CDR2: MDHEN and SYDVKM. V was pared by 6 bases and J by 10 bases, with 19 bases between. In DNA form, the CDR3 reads TGTGCCAGCAGAAGAATCAGGGGTTTTGAGTCACCCCTCCACTTT. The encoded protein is CASRRIRGFESPLHF. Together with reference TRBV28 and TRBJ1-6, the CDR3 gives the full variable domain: DVKVTQSSRYLVKRTGEKVFLECVQDMDHENMFWYRQDPGLGLRLIYFSYDVKMKEKGDIPEGYSVSREKKERFSLILESASTNQTSMYLCASRRIRGFESPLHFGNGTRLTVT.

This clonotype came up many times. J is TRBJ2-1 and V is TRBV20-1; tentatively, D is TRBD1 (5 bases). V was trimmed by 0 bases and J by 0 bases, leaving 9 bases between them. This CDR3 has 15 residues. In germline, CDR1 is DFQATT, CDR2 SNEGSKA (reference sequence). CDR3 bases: TGCAGTGCTAGAGAGACAGCGAGCTCCTACAATGAGCAGTTCTTC. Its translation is CSARETASSYNEQFF.

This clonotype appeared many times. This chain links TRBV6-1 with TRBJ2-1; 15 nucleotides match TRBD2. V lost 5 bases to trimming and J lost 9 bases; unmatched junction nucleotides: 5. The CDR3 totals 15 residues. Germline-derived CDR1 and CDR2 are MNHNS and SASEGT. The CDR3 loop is CASSRTSGRAGEQFF. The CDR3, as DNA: TGTGCCAGCAGTCGGACTAGCGGGAGGGCGGGTGAGCAGTTCTTC.

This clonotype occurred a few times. The CDR3 spells CASSLAGQGVLNEQFF. For the CDR3, the DNA is TGTGCCAGCAGCTTAGCGGGACAGGGGGTTCTAAATGAGCAGTTCTTC. V gene TRBV7-2 combines with J gene TRBJ2-1; TRBD1 matches at 11 bases. With V trimmed by 0 bases and J by 7 bases, 5 bases remained unmatched. This CDR3 spans 16 amino acids. CDR1 is SGHTA and CDR2 is FQGNSA in the germline V gene. Together with reference TRBV7-2 and TRBJ2-1, the CDR3 gives the full variable domain: GAGVSQSPSNKVTEKGKDVELRCDPISGHTALYWYRQSLGQGLEFLIYFQGNSAPDKSGLPSDRFSAERTGGSVSTLTIQRTQQEDSAVYLCASSLAGQGVLNEQFFGPGTRLTVL.

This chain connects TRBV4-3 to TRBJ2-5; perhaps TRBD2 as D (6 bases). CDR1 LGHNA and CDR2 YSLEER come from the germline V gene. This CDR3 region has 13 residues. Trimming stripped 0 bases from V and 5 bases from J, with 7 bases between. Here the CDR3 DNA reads TGCGCCAGCAGCCAAGATCGGGAGGAGACCCAGTACTTC. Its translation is CASSQDREETQYF.

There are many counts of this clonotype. The CDR3 DNA is TGTGCCAGCAGTGCCCCATGGGACGAACGGACCCAGTACTTC. As protein: CASSAPWDERTQYF. This rearrangement joins TRBV12-3 or TRBV12-4 to TRBJ2-5; D is tentatively TRBD1 or TRBD2 (5 bases each). The V end lost 5 bases, the J end lost 7 bases, and 17 bases lay between the germline ends. CDR3 length: 14 amino acids.

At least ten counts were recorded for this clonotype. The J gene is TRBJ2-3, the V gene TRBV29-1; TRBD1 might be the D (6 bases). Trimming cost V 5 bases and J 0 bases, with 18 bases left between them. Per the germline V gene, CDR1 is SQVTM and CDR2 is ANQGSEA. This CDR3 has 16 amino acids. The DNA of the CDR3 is TGCAGCGTTTACTCTTTCGACAGGTCGAGCACAGATACGCAGTATTTT. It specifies CSVYSFDRSSTDTQYF.

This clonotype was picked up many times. The CDR3 nucleotides are TGTGCCAGCAGCTGGAAAGGCCGGGACCGGAGCTCCTACAATGAGCAGTTCTTC. It yields the protein CASSWKGRDRSSYNEQFF. The rearrangement joins TRBV5-5 to TRBJ2-1; D might be TRBD1 or TRBD2, each matching 5 bases. V was pared by 3 bases and J by 0 bases, with 19 bases between. The CDR3 consists of 18 residues. The germline V gene encodes CDR1 SGHKS and CDR2 YYEKEE (reference sequence). Complete variable domain (other parts from reference TRBV5-5 and TRBJ2-1): DAGVTQSPTHLIKTRGQQVTLRCSPISGHKSVSWYQQVLGQGPQFIFQYYEKEERGRGNFPDRFSARQFPNYSSELNVNALLLGDSALYLCASSWKGRDRSSYNEQFFGPGTRLTVL.

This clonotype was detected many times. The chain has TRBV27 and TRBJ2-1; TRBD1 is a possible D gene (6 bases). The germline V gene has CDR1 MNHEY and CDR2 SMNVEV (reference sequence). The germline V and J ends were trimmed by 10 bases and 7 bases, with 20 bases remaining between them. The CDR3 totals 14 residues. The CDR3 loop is CATCGRDTLNEQFF. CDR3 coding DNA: TGTGCCACCTGTGGCAGGGACACGCTAAATGAGCAGTTCTTC.

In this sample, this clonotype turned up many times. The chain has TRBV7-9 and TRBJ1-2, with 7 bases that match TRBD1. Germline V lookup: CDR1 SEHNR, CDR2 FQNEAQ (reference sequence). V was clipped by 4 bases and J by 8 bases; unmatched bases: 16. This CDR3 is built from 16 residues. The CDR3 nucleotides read TGTGCCAGCAGCTCCTCCGGGACAGTGATGACGGGAGGCTACACCTTC. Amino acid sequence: CASSSSGTVMTGGYTF.

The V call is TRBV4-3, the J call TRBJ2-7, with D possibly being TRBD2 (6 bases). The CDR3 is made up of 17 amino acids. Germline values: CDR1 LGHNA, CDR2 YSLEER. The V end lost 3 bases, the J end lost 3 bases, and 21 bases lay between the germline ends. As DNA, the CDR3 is TGCGCCAGCAGCCAGTACCATGGCCGGGACTCCTACTACGAGCAGTACTTC. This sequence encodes CASSQYHGRDSYYEQYF.

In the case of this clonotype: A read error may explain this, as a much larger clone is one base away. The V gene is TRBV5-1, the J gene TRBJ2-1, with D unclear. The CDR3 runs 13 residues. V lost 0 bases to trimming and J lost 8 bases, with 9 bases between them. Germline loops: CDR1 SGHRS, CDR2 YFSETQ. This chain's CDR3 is CASSLAFLHEQFF. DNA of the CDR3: TGCGCCAGCAGCTTGGCTTTCCTCCATGAGCAGTTCTTC.

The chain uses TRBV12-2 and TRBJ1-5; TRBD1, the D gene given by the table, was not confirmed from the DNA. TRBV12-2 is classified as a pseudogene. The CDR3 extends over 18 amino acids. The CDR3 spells CASRLALGQGPQDQPQHF. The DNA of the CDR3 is TGTGCAAGTCGCTTAGCGCTGGGACAGGGGCCTCAAGATCAGCCCCAGCATTTT.

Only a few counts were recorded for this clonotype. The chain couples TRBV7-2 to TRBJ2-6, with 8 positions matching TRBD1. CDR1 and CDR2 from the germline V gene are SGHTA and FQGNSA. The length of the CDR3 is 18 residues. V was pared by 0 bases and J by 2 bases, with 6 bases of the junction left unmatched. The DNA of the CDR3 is TGTGCCAGCAGCTTAGCTGGACAGGGCAGGGCTGGGGCCAACGTCCTGACTTTC. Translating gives CASSLAGQGRAGANVLTF.

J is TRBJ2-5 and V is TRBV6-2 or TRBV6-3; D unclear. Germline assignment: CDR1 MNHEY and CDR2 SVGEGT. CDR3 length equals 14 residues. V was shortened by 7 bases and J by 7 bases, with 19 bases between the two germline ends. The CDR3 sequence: CASTPGPRYGTQYF. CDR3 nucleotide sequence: TGTGCCAGCACCCCCGGGCCTAGATATGGGACCCAGTACTTC.

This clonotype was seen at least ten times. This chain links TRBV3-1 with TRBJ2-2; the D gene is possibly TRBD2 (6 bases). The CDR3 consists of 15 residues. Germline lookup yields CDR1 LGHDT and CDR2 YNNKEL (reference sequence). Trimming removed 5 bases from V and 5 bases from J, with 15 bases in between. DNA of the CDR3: TGTGCCAGCAGCGCTCGACTAGGGCCTACCGGGGAGCTGTTTTTT. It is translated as CASSARLGPTGELFF.

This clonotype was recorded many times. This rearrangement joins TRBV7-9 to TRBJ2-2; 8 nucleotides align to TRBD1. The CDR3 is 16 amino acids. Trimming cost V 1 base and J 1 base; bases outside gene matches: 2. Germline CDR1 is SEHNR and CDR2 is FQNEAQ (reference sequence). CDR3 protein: CASSLDRGRNTGELFF. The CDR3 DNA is TGTGCCAGCAGCTTAGACAGGGGGAGGAACACCGGGGAGCTGTTTTTT.

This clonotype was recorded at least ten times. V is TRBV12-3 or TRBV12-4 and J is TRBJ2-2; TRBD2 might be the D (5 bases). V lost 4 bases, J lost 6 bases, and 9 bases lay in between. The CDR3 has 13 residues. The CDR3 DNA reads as TGTGCCAGCAGTTGGACTTACGCCGGGGAGCTGTTTTTT. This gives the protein CASSWTYAGELFF.

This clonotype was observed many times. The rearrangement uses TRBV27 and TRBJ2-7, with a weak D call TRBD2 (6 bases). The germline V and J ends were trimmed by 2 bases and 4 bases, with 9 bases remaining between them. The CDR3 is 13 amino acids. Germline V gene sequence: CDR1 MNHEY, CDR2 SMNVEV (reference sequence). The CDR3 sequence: CASSLGGFYEQYF. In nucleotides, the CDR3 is TGTGCCAGCAGTTTAGGGGGGTTTTACGAGCAGTACTTC.

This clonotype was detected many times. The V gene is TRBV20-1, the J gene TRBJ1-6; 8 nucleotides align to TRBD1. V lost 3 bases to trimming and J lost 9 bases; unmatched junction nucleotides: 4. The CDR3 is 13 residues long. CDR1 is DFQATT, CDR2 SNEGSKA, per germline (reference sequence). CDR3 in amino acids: CSARDRVLSPLHF. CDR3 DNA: TGCAGTGCTAGGGACAGGGTACTTTCACCCCTCCACTTT.

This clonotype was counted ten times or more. For the CDR3, the DNA is TGTGCCAGCAGTTCCACCACCGGACTCCTCAATGAGCAGTTCTTC. Translation: CASSSTTGLLNEQFF. The chain combines TRBV7-9 with TRBJ2-1; D perhaps matches TRBD2 (5 bases). From germline, CDR1 is SEHNR and CDR2 FQNEAQ (reference sequence). CDR3 length equals 15 residues. Deletions cut 6 bases from V and 6 bases from J, with 18 bases between.

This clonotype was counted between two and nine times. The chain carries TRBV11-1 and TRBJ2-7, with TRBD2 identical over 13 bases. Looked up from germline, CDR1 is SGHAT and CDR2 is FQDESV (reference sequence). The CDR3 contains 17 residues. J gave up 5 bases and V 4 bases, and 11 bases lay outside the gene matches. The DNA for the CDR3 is TGTGCCAGCAGCTCGAAATCCGGGACTAGCGGGACCCACGAGCAGTACTTC. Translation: CASSSKSGTSGTHEQYF.